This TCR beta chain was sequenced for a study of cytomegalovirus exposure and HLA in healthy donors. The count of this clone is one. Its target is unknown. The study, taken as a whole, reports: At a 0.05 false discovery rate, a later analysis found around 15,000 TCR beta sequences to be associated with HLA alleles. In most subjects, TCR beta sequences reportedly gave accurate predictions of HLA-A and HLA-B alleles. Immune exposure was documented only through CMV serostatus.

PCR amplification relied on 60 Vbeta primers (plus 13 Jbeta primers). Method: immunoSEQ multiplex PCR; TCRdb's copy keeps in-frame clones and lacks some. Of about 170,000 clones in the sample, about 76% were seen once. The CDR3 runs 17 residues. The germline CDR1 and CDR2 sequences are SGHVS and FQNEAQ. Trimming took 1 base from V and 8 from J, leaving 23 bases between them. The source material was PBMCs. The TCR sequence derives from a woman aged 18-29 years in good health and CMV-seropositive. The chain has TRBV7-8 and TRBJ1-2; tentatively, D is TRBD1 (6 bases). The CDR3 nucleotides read TGTGCCAGCAGCTTAGAACCCTTCCCGGTAGGGGGTGACGGCTACACCTTC. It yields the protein CASSLEPFPVGGDGYTF.